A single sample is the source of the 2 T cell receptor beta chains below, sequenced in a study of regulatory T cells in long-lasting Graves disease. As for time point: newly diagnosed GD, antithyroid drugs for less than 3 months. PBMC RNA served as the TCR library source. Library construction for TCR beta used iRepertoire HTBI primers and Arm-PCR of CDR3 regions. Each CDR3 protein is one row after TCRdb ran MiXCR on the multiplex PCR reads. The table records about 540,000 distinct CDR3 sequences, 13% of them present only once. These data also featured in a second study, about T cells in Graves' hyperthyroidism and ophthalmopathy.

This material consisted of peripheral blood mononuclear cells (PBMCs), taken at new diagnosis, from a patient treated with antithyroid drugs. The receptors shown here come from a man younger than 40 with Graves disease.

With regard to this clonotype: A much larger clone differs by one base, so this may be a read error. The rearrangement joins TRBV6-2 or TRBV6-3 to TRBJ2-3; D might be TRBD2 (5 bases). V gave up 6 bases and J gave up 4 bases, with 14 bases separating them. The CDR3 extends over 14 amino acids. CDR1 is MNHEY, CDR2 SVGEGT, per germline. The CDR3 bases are TGTGCCAGCAGCCAACTCGAGGAGGCAGATACGCAGTATTTT. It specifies CASSQLEEADTQYF.

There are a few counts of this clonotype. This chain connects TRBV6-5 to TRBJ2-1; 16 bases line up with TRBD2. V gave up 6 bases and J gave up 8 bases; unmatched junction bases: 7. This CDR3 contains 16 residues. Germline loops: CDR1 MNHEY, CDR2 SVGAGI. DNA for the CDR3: TGTGCCAGCAGCTCCGGGACTAGCGGGAGGGCCGATGAGCAGTTCTTC. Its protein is CASSSGTSGRADEQFF.